This T cell receptor (beta chain) originates from a study of radiotherapy plus CTLA-4 blockade in lung cancer. About the research overall: Overall, approximately 18% of patients showed an objective response, while 31% attained disease control.

Germline CDR1 is SNHLY and CDR2 is FYNNEI. V shed 4 bases and J shed 0 bases, with 7 bases lying between them. The CDR3 runs 14 residues. Chemo-refractory metastatic non-small-cell lung cancer patients received focal radiation with ipilimumab CTLA-4 blockade. Broader study findings: TCR clones originating in tumors grew in number in blood after radiotherapy plus ipilimumab.

Comment on this clone: What it binds is not known.

The method was immunoSEQ multiplex PCR; TCRdb's version includes in-frame clones alone and lacks a portion of them. The sample holds over 100,000 clones, more than 75% seen once. This sequence joins TRBV2 and TRBJ1-3, with D maybe TRBD1 (5 bases). The source is a human donor with non-small cell lung cancer that progressed on radiotherapy plus ipilimumab. Some clones in this sample may be carry-over from other donors' samples. Specimen: peripheral blood, collected from a patient treated with radiotherapy plus ipilimumab. The CDR3 nucleotides read TGTGCCAGCAGTGGTCAGGGCTCTGGAAACACCATATATTTT. This translates into CASSGQGSGNTIYF.